The entry below gives a single TCR beta chain sequence along with its context. Its matching antigen is unknown. This record comes from a study of CD8 T cells in ankylosing spondylitis. Broader study findings: Blood from ankylosing spondylitis patients appeared to carry a characteristic roughly eight-variant TCR beta motif.

It was by quantitative 5'-RACE with molecular barcodes that TCR beta libraries were made. Each CDR3 protein is one row after TCRdb ran MiXCR on the 5' RACE reads. The data show over 130,000 distinct CDR3 sequences, with 40% to 50% seen just once and 13% to 15% held by the top ten. Trimming took 7 bases from V and 4 from J; bases not matched to a gene: 10. The CDR3 contains 14 residues. Germline V gene sequence: CDR1 DFQATT, CDR2 SNEGSKA (reference sequence). The sequence was obtained from a male donor with ankylosing spondylitis. Sequenced sample: synovial fluid, either unsorted or a sorted T cell fraction (not recorded which). The chain uses TRBV20-1 and TRBJ1-5, with 7 bases that match TRBD1. This chain's CDR3 is CSGGGRGINQPQHF. The CDR3 DNA reads TGCAGTGGGGGGGGCAGGGGGATTAATCAGCCCCAGCATTTT.